This T cell receptor beta chain was found in a study of spatial heterogeneity in lung cancer. The sample holds a few counts of this clonotype. Its antigen is not identified. As for time point: sample taken at primary tumor resection. TCRdb analysed the 5' RACE reads with MiXCR anew, one entry per CDR3 protein. The data contain under 15,000 distinct CDR3 sequences, over 4.5% of them singletons. Looked up from germline, CDR1 is MNHEY and CDR2 is SVGAGI. This CDR3 is 13 amino acids long. Trimming cost V 5 bases and J 2 bases; bases outside gene matches: 0. Broader study findings: For expanded intratumoral alpha and beta TCRs, counts tracked tumor mutation counts.

The chain couples TRBV6-5 to TRBJ1-5, with TRBD1 matching over 7 bases. The clonotype comes from a male donor with early-stage non-small cell lung cancer. This material consisted of lung tumor tissue, taken at surgery. The CDR3 DNA sequence: TGTGCCAGCAGTACAGGGGGCAATCAGCCCCAGCATTTT. Its protein is CASSTGGNQPQHF.